Presented here are 3 T cell receptor beta chains from one specimen sequenced in a study of T cell clones after liver transplantation. Clones were read by immunoSEQ multiplex PCR, and TCRdb kept only the in-frame ones, dropping some. This table holds 75,000 to 95,000 clones, 83% found once. Sequenced material: CD4+ T cells from blood, taken at the 22-month timepoint. These receptor sequences come from a human patient who received a liver transplant. The graft donor may have contributed some T cells.

In this sample, this clone turned up a few times. This chain connects TRBV9 to TRBJ2-1, with a possible D match to TRBD2 (6 bases). Germline-derived CDR1 and CDR2 are SGDLS and YYNGEE. CDR3 length equals 15 residues. V lost 4 bases and J 6 bases, leaving 17 bases between the germline ends. The CDR3 DNA reads TGTGCCAGCAGCCTTACGCGAACGGGGGTCAATGAGCAGTTCTTC. Translated: CASSLTRTGVNEQFF.

This chain joins TRBV19 and TRBJ2-3, with D possibly matching TRBD2 (6 bases). The CDR3 has 17 residues. The V gene's germline CDR1 is LNHDA and CDR2 SQIVND (reference sequence). Trimming stripped 5 bases from V and 2 bases from J, with 20 bases between. This CDR3 is CASSEGRGRRNTDTQYF. The CDR3 DNA follows: TGTGCCAGTAGTGAAGGGCGGGGCAGGAGGAACACAGATACGCAGTATTTT.

This CDR3 is CASSSPGDRANTEAFF. In nucleotides, the CDR3 is TGTGCCAGCAGTTCACCGGGGGACAGGGCGAACACTGAAGCTTTCTTT. This sequence joins TRBV28 and TRBJ1-1; 9 bases line up with TRBD1. Germline V gene lookup returns CDR1 MDHEN and CDR2 SYDVKM. The CDR3 contains 16 residues. After removal of 4 bases from V and 1 base from J, the junction contained 7 bases not matched to a gene.